Listed here are 24 T cell receptor beta chains from one sample, sequenced in a study of Graves' ophthalmopathy and Graves' hyperthyroidism. Scientists amplified the TCR beta CDR3 regions from RNA transcripts. First-round RT-PCR relied on HTBI primers, and a second-round multiplex PCR came next. TCRdb ran MiXCR on the multiplex PCR reads and lists one entry per CDR3 protein. Found here are 650,000 to 900,000 distinct CDR3 sequences, about 44% of them singletons; the top ten hold less than 55%. The specimen sequenced was peripheral blood. The receptors come from an adult man with Graves' ophthalmopathy.

The CDR3 reads CASSQDTGAQPKAFF. The CDR3 DNA follows: TGTGCCAGCAGCCAAGACACAGGGGCACAACCTAAAGCTTTCTTT. The genes are TRBV9 and TRBJ1-1; 7 bases agree with TRBD1. J lost 9 bases, V lost 4 bases, and 15 bases had no gene match. Germline V gene lookup returns CDR1 SGDLS and CDR2 YYNGEE. CDR3 length: 15 residues. The entire variable domain, with the rest obtained from reference TRBV9 and TRBJ1-1, is as follows: DSGVTQTPKHLITATGQRVTLRCSPRSGDLSVYWYQQSLDQGLQFLIQYYNGEERAKGNILERFSAQQFPDLHSELNLSSLELGDSALYFCASSQDTGAQPKAFFGQGTRLTVV.

A few counts support this clonotype. This chain connects TRBV6-5 to TRBJ2-5; 9 bases map to TRBD1. Germline CDR1 is MNHEY and CDR2 is SVGAGI. Trimming cost V 8 bases and J 4 bases; bases outside gene matches: 5. The CDR3 has 13 amino acids. CDR3 protein: CASHRGRGETQYF. CDR3 DNA: TGTGCCAGCCACAGGGGGCGCGGAGAGACCCAGTACTTC.

The V call is TRBV25-1, the J call TRBJ2-5; D gene ambiguous. Per germline, CDR1 MGHDK and CDR2 SYGVNS. V dropped 5 bases and J dropped 1 base, with 11 bases sitting between them. This CDR3 comprises 14 residues. The CDR3 spells CASSLAQFQETQYF. The CDR3 DNA follows: TGTGCCAGCAGTTTAGCACAGTTCCAAGAGACCCAGTACTTC. The full variable domain, completed using reference TRBV25-1 and TRBJ2-5, is EADIYQTPRYLVIGTGKKITLECSQTMGHDKMYWYQQDPGMELHLIHYSYGVNSTEKGDLSSESTVSRIRTEHFPLTLESARPSHTSQYLCASSLAQFQETQYFGPGTRLLVL.

The chain carries TRBV5-4 and TRBJ2-7, with D tentatively TRBD2 (6 bases). Trimming stripped 0 bases from V and 7 bases from J, with 14 bases between. Germline V gene lookup returns CDR1 SGHNT and CDR2 YYREEE (reference sequence). CDR3 length equals 14 residues. The CDR3 region has the DNA TGTGCCAGCAGCTTGGGCCCGGGAGTAGAAGAGCAGTACTTC. This gives the protein CASSLGPGVEEQYF.

This clonotype occurred many times. The genes are TRBV6-1 and TRBJ1-6; the D is unclear. Germline assignment: CDR1 MNHNS and CDR2 SASEGT. V lost 8 bases and J lost 6, with 11 bases in between. The CDR3 has 13 residues. CDR3 region: CASSDNINSPLHF. CDR3 sequence (DNA): TGTGCCAGCTCAGATAACATTAATTCACCCCTCCACTTT.

The rearrangement joins TRBV11-2 to TRBJ2-2; 9 bases map to TRBD1. The germline V gene has CDR1 SGHAT and CDR2 FQNNGV. This CDR3 spans 17 amino acids. V shed 6 bases, J shed 6 bases, and the junction held 14 bases outside the gene matches. In DNA, the CDR3 is TGTGCCAGCAGTGGGTCCTCGGGACAGGGTATTGCCGGGGAGCTGTTTTTT. This translates into CASSGSSGQGIAGELFF.

Notes on this clonotype: A much larger clone lies a single base off, so this may be a read error. The chain has TRBV19 and TRBJ1-1, with D maybe TRBD1 (5 bases). Germline V gene sequence: CDR1 LNHDA, CDR2 SQIVND (reference sequence). The CDR3 length is 14 residues. V was cut by 5 bases and J by 5 bases, with 15 bases left in between. The DNA of the CDR3 is TGTGCCAGTAGTTCGGGCCTGGGGGGAACTGAAGCTTTCTTT. This gives the protein CASSSGLGGTEAFF.

CDR3 protein: CASSVRDRGTGANVLTF. Here the CDR3 DNA reads TGTGCCAGCAGTGTCCGGGACAGGGGGACTGGGGCCAACGTCCTGACTTTC. V and J are TRBV12-3 or TRBV12-4 and TRBJ2-6; 11 bases are a match to TRBD1. Trimming took 5 bases from V and 2 from J; bases not matched to a gene: 5. This CDR3 has 17 amino acids.

The V call is TRBV29-1, the J call TRBJ2-7, with TRBD2 as a possible D gene (5 bases). Germline values: CDR1 SQVTM, CDR2 ANQGSEA. Trimming took off 8 bases at V and 12 bases at J, with 23 bases between the two ends. CDR3 length: 12 amino acids. The CDR3 spells CSSYLGMDRPYF. The CDR3 coding sequence is TGCAGCAGTTACCTCGGGATGGATAGGCCGTACTTC.

To note about this clonotype: The junction departs from the called germline gene at one end, perhaps through a read error. The chain carries TRBV10-2 and TRBJ1-5; no definite D call. CDR3 length equals 12 residues. Germline V gives CDR1 WSHSY, CDR2 SAAADI. CDR3 nucleotide sequence: TGTGCCAGCAGTGAAGGTTATCAGCCCCAGCATTTT. It translates to CASSEGYQPQHF.

The chain is built from TRBV29-1 and TRBJ1-3; tentatively, D is TRBD1 (6 bases). This CDR3 region has 12 residues. V lost 1 base to trimming and J lost 7 bases, with 8 bases between them. Germline CDR1 and CDR2: SQVTM and ANQGSEA. The CDR3 sequence is CSVEGRGNTIYF. The CDR3 DNA reads TGCAGCGTTGAAGGTAGGGGGAACACCATATATTTT.

This clonotype was counted between two and nine times. The chain links TRBV7-9 to TRBJ2-7, with D possibly TRBD1 on 6 matching bases. CDR3 size: 15 residues. The V gene's germline CDR1 is SEHNR and CDR2 FQNEAQ (reference sequence). V gave up 6 bases and J gave up 0 bases, with 15 bases separating them. CDR3 sequence (DNA): TGTGCCAGCAGTCCAGACAGGCCACACTCCTACGAGCAGTACTTC. Its protein is CASSPDRPHSYEQYF. Full variable domain (remainder filled in from reference TRBV7-9 and TRBJ2-7): DTGVSQNPRHKITKRGQNVTFRCDPISEHNRLYWYRQTLGQGPEFLTYFQNEAQLEKSRLLSDRFSAERPKGSFSTLEIQRTEQGDSAMYLCASSPDRPHSYEQYFGPGTRLTVT.

On this clonotype: A much bigger clone sits one base away, suggesting this may be a read error. It is likely a read error, because the conserved phenylalanine at the end of the CDR3 is missing. The chain employs TRBV25-1 and TRBJ1-1; 8 nucleotides agree with TRBD1. Germline lookup yields CDR1 MGHDK and CDR2 SYGVNS. The CDR3 extends over 14 amino acids. Germline trimming cut 6 bases from V and 6 bases from J; bases unmatched to any gene: 9. CDR3 in DNA: TGTGCCAGCAGCATCTGGACAGGGCGGGCTGAAGCTTTCCTT. This codes for CASSIWTGRAEAFL.

The CDR3 nucleotides are TGCAGTGCTAGAGTGAGAGTTCTGAACACTGAAGCTTTCTTT. Amino acids: CSARVRVLNTEAFF. The chain carries TRBV20-1 and TRBJ1-1; D gene uncertain. CDR3 length: 14 residues. The V gene lost 1 base and the J gene lost 0 bases, with 9 bases spanning the gap. The germline V gene encodes CDR1 DFQATT and CDR2 SNEGSKA (reference sequence).

This clonotype occurred a few times. The chain employs TRBV20-1 and TRBJ2-5, with TRBD2 identical over 13 bases. The CDR3 has 15 residues. V trimming: 4 bases; J trimming: 0 bases; junction bases outside the gene matches: 2. Germline lookup yields CDR1 DFQATT and CDR2 SNEGSKA (reference sequence). The CDR3 loop reads CSAKGLAGDQETQYF. The CDR3, as DNA: TGCAGTGCTAAAGGACTAGCGGGGGACCAAGAGACCCAGTACTTC.

This chain uses TRBV11-2 with TRBJ2-7, with D hard to call. Judging by the DNA end, TRBJ2-1 fits better; the J call may be wrong. This CDR3 is 12 amino acids long. CDR1 and CDR2 (germline): SGHAT, FQNNGV. The CDR3 loop is CASSLVYLEQFF. The DNA of the CDR3 is TGTGCCAGCAGCTTAGTGTATCTCGAGCAGTTCTTC.

The CDR3 loop is CASSESFRGYQPQHF. CDR3 DNA sequence: TGTGCCAGCAGTGAATCGTTCAGGGGGTATCAGCCCCAGCATTTT. J is TRBJ1-5 and V is TRBV25-1; 7 nucleotides line up with TRBD1. V lost 1 base, J lost 5 bases, and 5 bases stayed unmatched. This CDR3 is 15 amino acids long. The V gene's germline CDR1 is MGHDK and CDR2 SYGVNS.

This clonotype was seen at least ten times. V is TRBV7-9 and J is TRBJ2-7, with 9 positions matching TRBD1. Trimming cost V 4 bases and J 6 bases; bases outside gene matches: 4. The CDR3 runs to 13 residues. Germline V CDR1 and CDR2: SEHNR, FQNEAQ (reference sequence). CDR3 loop: CASSSGQGSEQYF. DNA for the CDR3: TGTGCCAGCAGCTCGGGACAGGGTAGCGAGCAGTACTTC.

The gene calls are TRBV25-1 and TRBJ1-1, with D possibly TRBD1 on 6 matching bases. Germline V gene lookup returns CDR1 MGHDK and CDR2 SYGVNS. This CDR3 has 14 residues. The V end lost 8 bases, the J end lost 6 bases, and 19 bases lay between the germline ends. CDR3 sequence: CASSPRQDYAEAFF. CDR3 nucleotide sequence: TGTGCCAGCTCACCTAGACAGGACTACGCTGAAGCTTTCTTT.

Note on this clonotype: A much larger clone differs from this one at a single base, so this may be a read error. The rearrangement joins TRBV7-9 to TRBJ1-1, with D uncertain. The CDR3 extends over 9 amino acids. Looked up from germline, CDR1 is SEHNR and CDR2 is FQNEAQ (reference sequence). Between the trimmed V and J ends, which lost 6 bases and 7 bases, there was a span of 3 bases. The CDR3 reads CASRGEAFF. CDR3 in DNA: TGTGCCAGCAGGGGTGAAGCTTTCTTT.

This chain links TRBV9 with TRBJ1-5; D remains ambiguous. The CDR3 covers 16 residues. V shed 5 bases and J shed 3 bases, with 18 bases lying between them. Germline CDR1 SGDLS, CDR2 YYNGEE. The CDR3 is CASSSGRRAFNQPQHF. The CDR3 DNA reads as TGTGCCAGCAGTTCTGGACGGAGGGCGTTCAATCAGCCCCAGCATTTT.

With respect to this clonotype: This may be a read error: a much more frequent sequence differs by one nucleotide. The chain is built from TRBV5-1 and TRBJ1-2, with a possible D match to TRBD1 (6 bases). Germline CDR1 is SGHRS and CDR2 is YFSETQ. The CDR3 spans 15 residues. DNA of the CDR3: TGCGCCAGCAGGTTGGGCACCGGGACATTCTATGGCTACACCTTC. It specifies CASRLGTGTFYGYTF.

CDR3 nucleotide sequence: TGTGCCAGCAGCTCAAGTGAGGACAGGGGAAATGGCTACACCTTC. Its protein product is CASSSSEDRGNGYTF. V usage is TRBV7-9 and J usage is TRBJ1-2, with TRBD1 matching over 9 bases. This CDR3 has 15 amino acids. Germline assignment: CDR1 SEHNR and CDR2 FQNEAQ (reference sequence). Trimming removed 4 bases from V and 6 bases from J; junction bases left unmatched: 9.

This clonotype was detected many times. V usage is TRBV25-1 and J usage is TRBJ1-2, with D possibly being TRBD1 (6 bases). The germline V gene has CDR1 MGHDK and CDR2 SYGVNS. This CDR3 is built from 14 residues. The V end lost 6 bases, the J end lost 6 bases, and 17 bases lay between the germline ends. CDR3 region: CASRKTGGPDGYTF. The CDR3 DNA is TGTGCCAGCAGGAAGACAGGTGGTCCGGATGGCTACACCTTC.